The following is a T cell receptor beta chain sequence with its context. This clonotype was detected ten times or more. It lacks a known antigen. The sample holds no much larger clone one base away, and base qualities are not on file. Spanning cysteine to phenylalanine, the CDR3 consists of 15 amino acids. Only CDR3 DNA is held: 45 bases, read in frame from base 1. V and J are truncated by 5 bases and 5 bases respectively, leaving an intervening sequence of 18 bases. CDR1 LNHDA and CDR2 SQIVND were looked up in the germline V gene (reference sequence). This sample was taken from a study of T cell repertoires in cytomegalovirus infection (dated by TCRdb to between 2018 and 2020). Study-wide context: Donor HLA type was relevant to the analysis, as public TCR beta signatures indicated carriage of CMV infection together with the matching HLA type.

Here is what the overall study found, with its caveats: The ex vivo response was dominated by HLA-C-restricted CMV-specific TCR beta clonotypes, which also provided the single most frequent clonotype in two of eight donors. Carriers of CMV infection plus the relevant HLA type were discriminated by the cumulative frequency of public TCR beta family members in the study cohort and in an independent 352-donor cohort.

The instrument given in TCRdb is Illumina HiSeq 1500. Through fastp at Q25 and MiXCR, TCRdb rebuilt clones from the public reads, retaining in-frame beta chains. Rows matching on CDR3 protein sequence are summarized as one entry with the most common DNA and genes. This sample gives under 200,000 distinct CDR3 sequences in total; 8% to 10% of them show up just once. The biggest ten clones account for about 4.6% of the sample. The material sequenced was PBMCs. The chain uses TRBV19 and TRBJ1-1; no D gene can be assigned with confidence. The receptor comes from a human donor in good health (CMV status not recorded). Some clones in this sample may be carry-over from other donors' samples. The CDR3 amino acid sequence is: CASSSSRSTRTEAFF. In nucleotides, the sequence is TGTGCCAGTAGTTCTTCAAGATCCACTCGGACTGAAGCTTTCTTT.